Following are 24 T cell receptor beta chains from one sample sequenced in a study of T cell changes during pregnancy in multiple sclerosis. The table came from immunoSEQ multiplex PCR; TCRdb's copy has only in-frame clones and leaves some out. The table records tens of thousands of clones, under 95% of them present only once. Material: peripheral blood, obtained in the first trimester of pregnancy. The receptors stem from a female donor in good health, enrolled as a control in a pregnancy study.

The chain links TRBV28 to TRBJ2-2; D is possibly TRBD2 (5 bases). The CDR3 extends over 14 amino acids. From germline, CDR1 is MDHEN and CDR2 SYDVKM. Deletions cut 6 bases from V and 5 bases from J, with 13 bases between. The CDR3 reads CASSRVSGTGELFF. CDR3 DNA: TGTGCCAGCAGCCGGGTTTCGGGGACCGGGGAGCTGTTTTTT.

The chain links TRBV21-1 to TRBJ2-5; whether TRBD2, the table's D call, matches the DNA was not checked. TRBV21-1 is a pseudogene locus. The CDR3 is 17 residues long. The CDR3 protein is CASSKAGLAGGRETQYF. The CDR3 DNA sequence: TGTGCCAGCAGCAAAGCGGGACTAGCGGGGGGGCGTGAGACCCAGTACTTC.

The chain links TRBV14 to TRBJ1-2; 8 positions agree with TRBD1. This CDR3 comprises 15 residues. Germline-derived CDR1 and CDR2 are SGHDN and FVKESK. The ends lost 4 bases at V and 4 bases at J; junction bases unmatched: 8. CDR3 in DNA: TGTGCCAGCAGCCCAGTAACCGGGACAGGCTATGGCTACACCTTC. Residues: CASSPVTGTGYGYTF.

The rearrangement uses TRBV29-1 and TRBJ2-1, with 8 bases fitting TRBD2. This CDR3 has 13 amino acids. Trimming cost V 7 bases and J 2 bases; bases outside gene matches: 4. Germline lookup yields CDR1 SQVTM and CDR2 ANQGSEA. CDR3 sequence (DNA): TGCAGCGCAGAGCGGGGGACCTACAATGAGCAGTTCTTC. Encoded protein: CSAERGTYNEQFF.

The chain joins TRBV5-1 to TRBJ1-2; 7 bases align to TRBD1. The CDR3 is made up of 14 amino acids. V gave up 4 bases and J gave up 5 bases; unmatched junction bases: 8. Germline assignment: CDR1 SGHRS and CDR2 YFSETQ. The CDR3 sequence: CASSEGQSLYGYTF. The CDR3 coding sequence is TGCGCCAGCAGCGAGGGACAGAGCCTTTATGGCTACACCTTC.

The gene calls are TRBV7-9 and TRBJ2-2; 8 positions agree with TRBD1. V dropped 5 bases and J dropped 0; count of bases not matched to a gene: 5. The CDR3 loop spans 16 amino acids. The V gene's germline CDR1 is SEHNR and CDR2 FQNEAQ (reference sequence). For the CDR3, the DNA is TGTGCCAGCAGCCGTCTGGACAGGGCGAACACCGGGGAGCTGTTTTTT. Protein product: CASSRLDRANTGELFF.

The chain's CDR3 is CSVASRGPNEQFF. The CDR3 region has the DNA TGCAGCGTTGCTAGCAGGGGGCCGAATGAGCAGTTCTTC. This chain uses TRBV29-1 with TRBJ2-1; 8 bases fit TRBD1. Germline lookup yields CDR1 SQVTM and CDR2 ANQGSEA. There are 13 residues in the CDR3. With V trimmed by 4 bases and J by 7 bases, 6 bases remained unmatched.

The rearrangement links TRBV27 to TRBJ2-1; 11 bases align to TRBD2. CDR1 and CDR2 (germline): MNHEY, SMNVEV (reference sequence). V trimming: 5 bases; J trimming: 9 bases; junction bases outside the gene matches: 9. The CDR3 sequence is 15 residues long. The CDR3 protein is CASSRSGRAGIEQFF. CDR3 DNA: TGTGCCAGCAGTCGTAGCGGGAGGGCCGGGATTGAGCAGTTCTTC.

The chain is built from TRBV19 and TRBJ2-7, with 7 bases aligning to TRBD1. V was pared by 2 bases and J by 1 base, with 5 bases of the junction left unmatched. The germline gives CDR1 LNHDA, CDR2 SQIVND (reference sequence). The CDR3 consists of 15 residues. The CDR3 region has the DNA TGTGCCAGTAGTATAAGAGGGGGCAGTTCCTACGAGCAGTACTTC. Protein sequence: CASSIRGGSSYEQYF.

The sample holds one count of this clone. The rearrangement uses TRBV6-5 and TRBJ2-5, with D maybe TRBD2 (6 bases). There are 14 residues in the CDR3. Germline V gene lookup returns CDR1 MNHEY and CDR2 SVGAGI. Trimming shortened V by 2 bases and J by 0 bases, and 7 bases separated the two germline ends. DNA for the CDR3: TGTGCCAGCAGTTACGGGGGGTACCAAGAGACCCAGTACTTC. Translation: CASSYGGYQETQYF.

The chain employs TRBV19 and TRBJ2-7; TRBD1 agrees at 10 bases. CDR1 is LNHDA and CDR2 is SQIVND in the germline V gene (reference sequence). This CDR3 comprises 13 residues. V shed 7 bases and J 2 bases; nucleotides not matched to a gene: 2. The CDR3 protein is CASIGQGAYEQYF. In DNA form, the CDR3 reads TGTGCCAGTATCGGACAGGGGGCCTACGAGCAGTACTTC.

The chain recombines TRBV5-6 with TRBJ1-2, with TRBD1 identical over 8 bases. With V trimmed by 4 bases and J by 7 bases, 6 bases remained unmatched. Germline V gene lookup returns CDR1 SGHDT and CDR2 YYEEEE. The CDR3 is 13 residues long. CDR3 region: CASSPTGAGGYTF. CDR3 DNA sequence: TGTGCCAGCAGCCCGACAGGGGCCGGTGGCTACACCTTC.

This clone showed up just a few times. The CDR3 sequence is CASSQGRGGHEQYF. CDR3 bases: TGTGCCAGCAGCCAAGGGCGAGGGGGCCACGAGCAGTACTTC. The J gene is TRBJ2-7, the V gene TRBV14, with 7 nucleotides matching TRBD1. The CDR3 spans 14 residues. After removal of 1 base from V and 5 bases from J, the junction contained 5 bases not matched to a gene. Germline CDR1 reads SGHDN; CDR2 reads FVKESK.

The rearrangement links TRBV6-1 to TRBJ1-1; the D gene is possibly TRBD1 (5 bases). CDR1 and CDR2 (germline): MNHNS, SASEGT. The germline V and J ends were trimmed by 5 bases and 8 bases, with 12 bases remaining between them. This CDR3 has 12 residues. The CDR3 region is CASSFGTGEAFF. CDR3 DNA sequence: TGTGCCAGCAGTTTTGGGACTGGGGAAGCTTTCTTT.

The chain has TRBV11-2 and TRBJ1-4, with TRBD1 identical over 9 bases. V lost 5 bases to trimming and J lost 10 bases; unmatched junction nucleotides: 17. The CDR3 totals 17 residues. Germline loops: CDR1 SGHAT, CDR2 FQNNGV. In DNA form, the CDR3 reads TGTGCCAGCAGCCCGTCGTATTCCTGGACAGGGGACGTAAAACTGTTTTTT. Amino acids: CASSPSYSWTGDVKLFF.

The CDR3 DNA reads as TGTGCCAGCAGCCAAGGGGGAGGGTTAGAGACCCAGTACTTC. It specifies CASSQGGGLETQYF. The chain combines TRBV4-2 with TRBJ2-5, with 7 bases aligning to TRBD2. J was trimmed by 4 bases and V by 1 base; bases with no gene match: 3. The length of the CDR3 is 14 residues. Germline assignment: CDR1 LGHNA and CDR2 YNFKEQ.

The CDR3 loop reads CASSLDRGYSNQPQHF. The CDR3 region has the DNA TGTGCCAGCAGCCTCGACAGGGGGTATAGCAATCAGCCCCAGCATTTT. The rearrangement joins TRBV28 to TRBJ1-5; 9 bases are a match to TRBD1. V shed 6 bases and J 0 bases; nucleotides not matched to a gene: 6. Germline CDR1 reads MDHEN; CDR2 reads SYDVKM. The CDR3 consists of 16 residues.

This rearrangement joins TRBV19 to TRBJ2-7; 10 nucleotides agree with TRBD1. J was trimmed by 6 bases and V by 3 bases; bases with no gene match: 8. CDR3 size: 15 residues. Per the germline V gene, CDR1 is LNHDA and CDR2 is SQIVND (reference sequence). The CDR3 sequence: CASSMYGTGEVEQYF. The CDR3 DNA is TGTGCCAGTAGTATGTATGGGACAGGGGAGGTCGAGCAGTACTTC.

The genes are TRBV4-1 and TRBJ1-4, with 7 bases lining up with TRBD1. The germline CDR1 and CDR2 sequences are MGHRA and YSYEKL. The CDR3 loop spans 16 amino acids. The trim removed 0 bases at V and 4 bases at J, leaving 5 bases unmatched. The CDR3 sequence: CASSQEPGQLNEKLFF. The CDR3 region has the DNA TGCGCCAGCAGCCAAGAGCCGGGACAGCTTAATGAAAAACTGTTTTTT.

This chain connects TRBV7-2 to TRBJ2-5, with 7 bases identical to TRBD1. J was trimmed by 1 base and V by 4 bases; bases with no gene match: 6. The germline gives CDR1 SGHTA, CDR2 FQGNSA. The length of the CDR3 is 15 residues. CDR3 protein: CASSSGTVIQETQYF. CDR3 nucleotides: TGTGCCAGCAGCTCCGGGACAGTGATCCAAGAGACCCAGTACTTC.

The V gene is TRBV9, the J gene TRBJ1-2; a possible D gene is TRBD1 (6 bases). Per germline, CDR1 SGDLS and CDR2 YYNGEE. The ends were cut back, 0 bases at V and 3 bases at J, with 18 bases in the middle. CDR3 size: 17 residues. The CDR3 nucleotides read TGTGCCAGCAGCGTAGCTCCGGACAGTTGGGGTGACTATGGCTACACCTTC. Translation gives CASSVAPDSWGDYGYTF.

The CDR3 reads CASSQPSGPYEQYF. CDR3 nucleotide sequence: TGTGCCAGCAGCCAACCCAGCGGCCCCTACGAGCAGTACTTC. The chain is built from TRBV4-2 and TRBJ2-7; maybe TRBD2 (5 bases). V shed 2 bases and J shed 2 bases, with 10 bases lying between them. Looked up from germline, CDR1 is LGHNA and CDR2 is YNFKEQ. The CDR3 consists of 14 residues.

Worth noting for this clone: Other DNA sequences of this sample code for an identical CDR3. The gene calls are TRBV7-2 and TRBJ2-2; D remains ambiguous. Germline values: CDR1 SGHTA, CDR2 FQGNSA. The length of the CDR3 is 12 residues. Between the trimmed V and J ends, which lost 4 bases and 5 bases, there was a span of 5 bases. CDR3 sequence reads: CASSSRTGELFF. CDR3 DNA: TGTGCCAGCAGCTCCCGGACCGGGGAGCTGTTTTTT. Combining the CDR3 with reference TRBV7-2 and TRBJ2-2 gives the whole variable domain GAGVSQSPSNKVTEKGKDVELRCDPISGHTALYWYRQSLGQGLEFLIYFQGNSAPDKSGLPSDRFSAERTGGSVSTLTIQRTQQEDSAVYLCASSSRTGELFFGEGSRLTVL.

The V call is TRBV6-4, the J call TRBJ1-5; D is perhaps TRBD1 (5 bases). Trimming left V 3 bases short and J 3 bases short, with 6 bases between. Germline V CDR1 and CDR2: MRHNA, SNTAGT. This CDR3 has 13 residues. The CDR3 DNA reads TGTGCCAGCAGTGAAGGGGACAATCAGCCCCAGCATTTT. As protein: CASSEGDNQPQHF.